Shown below are 3 T cell receptor beta chains from a single sample sequenced in a study of CD8 T cell repertoires and HIV-1 epitope variants. These receptors are not linked to any known antigen. Assay used: immunoSEQ multiplex PCR; TCRdb lists only in-frame clones, some missing. The repertoire holds about 3,900 clones, with 60% to 75% as singletons. The sample comprised cultured CD8+ T cells derived from PBMCs. The receptors originated from a male donor with HIV.

This clone has only a few counts. The rearrangement uses TRBV2 and TRBJ2-7; the D is unclear. The CDR3 has 12 residues. Germline V lookup: CDR1 SNHLY, CDR2 FYNNEI. V lost 2 bases to trimming and J lost 7 bases, with 9 bases between them. CDR3 residues: CASSESVREQYF. CDR3 nucleotides: TGTGCCAGCAGTGAAAGCGTTAGGGAGCAGTACTTC.

The chain employs TRBV6-1 and TRBJ2-3; TRBD2 matches 7 bases. CDR3 length: 15 amino acids. V lost 8 bases and J lost 2; bases outside the gene matches: 10. The germline CDR1 and CDR2 sequences are MNHNS and SASEGT. The CDR3 spells CASPSGEAYTDTQYF. The CDR3, as DNA: TGTGCCAGCCCGAGCGGGGAGGCCTACACAGATACGCAGTATTTT.

The rearrangement links TRBV5-1 to TRBJ1-1; D is unclear. The V and J ends lost 4 bases and 1 base respectively, with 11 bases between them. CDR3 length: 14 residues. The germline gives CDR1 SGHRS, CDR2 YFSETQ. The DNA of the CDR3 is TGCGCCAGCAGCCCACCGAGGGAGAACACTGAAGCTTTCTTT. This gives the protein CASSPPRENTEAFF.